Presented here are 24 T cell receptor beta chains from one specimen sequenced in a study of T-cell memory formation after mild COVID-19. TCRdb analysed the 5' RACE reads with MiXCR anew, one entry per CDR3 protein. The sample carries about 430,000 distinct CDR3 sequences, less than 25% recorded once. The sequenced sample was PBMCs or a T cell subset sorted from them (not recorded which). The source is an adult woman who had mild COVID-19 (a few samples of this study predate the infection). Cell type and time point are not known.

This clonotype was counted only a few times. The chain employs TRBV24-1 and TRBJ1-1; tentative D call: TRBD1 (6 bases). The V and J ends lost 9 bases and 1 base respectively, with 14 bases between them. Germline V gene sequence: CDR1 KGHDR, CDR2 SFDVKD. CDR3 size: 14 residues. The CDR3 coding sequence is TGTGCCACCCAGAGGGGAGGGGGGAACACTGAAGCTTTCTTT. It is translated as CATQRGGGNTEAFF.

This clonotype occurred a few times. The chain is built from TRBV20-1 and TRBJ2-7, with TRBD1 matching over 7 bases. V shed 6 bases, J shed 2 bases, and the junction held 7 bases outside the gene matches. The CDR3 is 13 residues long. Germline CDR1 reads DFQATT; CDR2 reads SNEGSKA (reference sequence). Written as DNA, the CDR3 is TGCAGTGCCCAAGACAGGGTGGCCTACGAGCAGTACTTC. It is translated as CSAQDRVAYEQYF.

This chain uses TRBV11-2 with TRBJ2-7, with no clear D. The CDR3 loop spans 16 amino acids. From germline, CDR1 is SGHAT and CDR2 FQNNGV. The ends were cut back, 0 bases at V and 2 bases at J, with 14 bases in the middle. The CDR3 DNA sequence: TGTGCCAGCAGCTTAGAAACAACCTACAATCCCTACGAGCAGTACTTC. It translates to CASSLETTYNPYEQYF.

The V call is TRBV4-1, the J call TRBJ1-4; 8 nucleotides match TRBD1. Per germline, CDR1 MGHRA and CDR2 YSYEKL. The CDR3 is 17 residues long. Germline trimming cut 3 bases from V and 7 bases from J; bases unmatched to any gene: 13. CDR3 sequence reads: CASSHLPWQGAGEKLFF. The CDR3 bases are TGCGCCAGCAGCCACCTCCCCTGGCAGGGGGCGGGTGAAAAACTGTTTTTT.

The V and J genes are TRBV20-1 and TRBJ1-1; no definite D call. The V end lost 6 bases, the J end lost 1 base, and 12 bases lay between the germline ends. Germline V gives CDR1 DFQATT, CDR2 SNEGSKA (reference sequence). This CDR3 has 13 residues. As DNA, the CDR3 is TGCAGTGCGTTAAGTGAAGGGAACACTGAAGCTTTCTTT. It specifies CSALSEGNTEAFF.

This clonotype was picked up many times. The chain recombines TRBV9 with TRBJ2-3, with 9 bases matching TRBD2. The germline CDR1 and CDR2 sequences are SGDLS and YYNGEE. The V gene end was trimmed by 0 bases and the J gene end by 2 bases; junction bases not matched to a gene: 4. The CDR3 covers 16 residues. CDR3 bases: TGTGCCAGCAGCGTAGAGGGGACTAGCTCCACAGATACGCAGTATTTT. Residues: CASSVEGTSSTDTQYF. Filled out from reference TRBV9 and TRBJ2-3, the complete variable domain reads DSGVTQTPKHLITATGQRVTLRCSPRSGDLSVYWYQQSLDQGLQFLIQYYNGEERAKGNILERFSAQQFPDLHSELNLSSLELGDSALYFCASSVEGTSSTDTQYFGPGTRLTVL.

The chain combines TRBV3-1 with TRBJ2-2; D gene uncertain. The CDR3 contains 14 residues. V was shortened by 6 bases and J by 4 bases, with 12 bases between the two germline ends. Germline values: CDR1 LGHDT, CDR2 YNNKEL (reference sequence). The CDR3 spells CASRKDWFTGELFF. The CDR3 nucleotides are TGTGCCAGCAGGAAAGACTGGTTCACCGGGGAGCTGTTTTTT.

A few counts support this clonotype. The rearrangement links TRBV7-3 to TRBJ2-3; TRBD2 matches 9 bases. CDR1 is SGHTA and CDR2 is FQGTGA in the germline V gene. The CDR3 contains 15 residues. Trimming at V came to 3 bases and at J to 4 bases, leaving 5 bases not matched to a gene. The CDR3 nucleotides read TGTGCCAGCAGCTTTTTGGCGGGAGGGTCAGATACGCAGTATTTT. It yields the protein CASSFLAGGSDTQYF.

The table lists this clonotype with a few counts. V usage is TRBV7-2 and J usage is TRBJ1-2, with 8 positions matching TRBD1. Germline lookup yields CDR1 SGHTA and CDR2 FQGNSA. The V gene end was trimmed by 3 bases and the J gene end by 9 bases; junction bases not matched to a gene: 3. This CDR3 has 12 amino acids. The CDR3 protein is CASSLDRVRYTF. CDR3 DNA sequence: TGTGCCAGCAGCTTGGACAGGGTTCGCTACACCTTC.

In this sample, this clonotype turned up a few times. J is TRBJ2-1 and V is TRBV20-1; 11 bases line up with TRBD2. The CDR3 covers 17 residues. Germline CDR1 reads DFQATT; CDR2 reads SNEGSKA (reference sequence). The junction had 10 bases not matched to a gene; V was cut back by 5 bases and J by 1 base. The CDR3 nucleotides read TGCAGTGCTTTCCGACTAGCGGGATCGGTTTCCTACAATGAGCAGTTCTTC. This sequence encodes CSAFRLAGSVSYNEQFF.

This clonotype appeared many times. V gene TRBV15 combines with J gene TRBJ2-1, with 13 bases fitting TRBD2. The ends lost 5 bases at V and 8 bases at J; junction bases unmatched: 6. The germline V gene encodes CDR1 LNHNV and CDR2 YYDKDF (reference sequence). This CDR3 has 15 residues. CDR3 in amino acids: CATSHGTSGMDEQFF. In DNA form, the CDR3 reads TGTGCCACCAGCCACGGGACTAGCGGGATGGATGAGCAGTTCTTC.

The chain carries TRBV4-2 and TRBJ2-7; maybe TRBD2 (6 bases). V lost 1 base and J 0 bases, leaving 19 bases between the germline ends. The CDR3 has 18 residues. The germline CDR1 and CDR2 sequences are LGHNA and YNFKEQ. The CDR3 DNA reads TGTGCCAGCAGCCAAGGGCCTACGGGGGACCCGGCCTCCTACGAGCAGTACTTC. Its translation: CASSQGPTGDPASYEQYF.

The chain uses TRBV24-1 and TRBJ2-7, with 11 bases that match TRBD1. The CDR3 covers 14 residues. The germline CDR1 and CDR2 sequences are KGHDR and SFDVKD. The trim removed 6 bases at V and 2 bases at J, leaving 2 bases unmatched. CDR3 sequence: CATSKGQGAYEQYF. The CDR3 DNA reads as TGTGCCACCAGTAAGGGACAGGGGGCCTACGAGCAGTACTTC.

The genes are TRBV5-4 and TRBJ2-3; D may be TRBD1 or TRBD2 (6 bases each). The ends were cut back, 4 bases at V and 6 bases at J, with 18 bases in the middle. This CDR3 contains 15 residues. The germline CDR1 and CDR2 sequences are SGHNT and YYREEE (reference sequence). CDR3 sequence (DNA): TGTGCCAGCAGCCCGGGGGCCCCTAAACAGGATACGCAGTATTTT. Translated: CASSPGAPKQDTQYF.

This clonotype has just a few counts. The V gene is TRBV20-1, the J gene TRBJ2-2, with TRBD1 matching over 8 bases. V was pared by 2 bases and J by 5 bases, with 4 bases of the junction left unmatched. The CDR3 runs 14 residues. Germline CDR1 DFQATT, CDR2 SNEGSKA (reference sequence). The CDR3 DNA reads as TGCAGTGCTAGACAGGGGGCTTTTACCGGGGAGCTGTTTTTT. It is translated as CSARQGAFTGELFF.

This clonotype was recorded a few times. The chain has TRBV29-1 and TRBJ2-7; 10 bases align to TRBD1. Germline-derived CDR1 and CDR2 are SQVTM and ANQGSEA. V was clipped by 5 bases and J by 6 bases; unmatched bases: 10. This CDR3 comprises 14 residues. Here the CDR3 DNA reads TGCAGCGTTAAATTGGGGACAGGGGTCGCCGAGCAGTACTTC. It is translated as CSVKLGTGVAEQYF.

This clonotype showed up just a few times. The gene calls are TRBV24-1 and TRBJ2-1; possible D gene TRBD2, 5 bases. Germline V gene sequence: CDR1 KGHDR, CDR2 SFDVKD. The CDR3 loop spans 13 amino acids. V lost 4 bases and J lost 6, with 9 bases in between. The CDR3 loop is CATSEWAGNEQFF. As DNA, the CDR3 is TGTGCCACCAGTGAATGGGCGGGCAATGAGCAGTTCTTC.

This rearrangement joins TRBV11-1 to TRBJ2-5; 8 bases match TRBD2. Germline V lookup: CDR1 SGHAT, CDR2 FQDESV (reference sequence). The CDR3 is 13 residues long. V gave up 6 bases and J gave up 3 bases; unmatched junction bases: 3. DNA for the CDR3: TGTGCCAGCAGTCCGACTAGCGAAGAGACCCAGTACTTC. Its translation is CASSPTSEETQYF.

The chain carries TRBV19 and TRBJ2-1; no clear D gene. Trimming shortened V by 0 bases and J by 4 bases, and 4 bases separated the two germline ends. The CDR3 is 13 amino acids. Germline-derived CDR1 and CDR2 are LNHDA and SQIVND (reference sequence). The DNA for the CDR3 is TGTGCCAGTAGTATAGATGTGTACAATGAGCAGTTCTTC. The encoded protein is CASSIDVYNEQFF.

This clonotype occurred a few times. This chain joins TRBV20-1 and TRBJ1-2; D ambiguous. The V gene's germline CDR1 is DFQATT and CDR2 SNEGSKA (reference sequence). CDR3 size: 14 residues. Trimming took 7 bases from V and 0 from J, leaving 15 bases between them. CDR3 in amino acids: CSGTRPSTNYGYTF. The DNA for the CDR3 is TGCAGTGGTACGAGACCTTCCACTAACTATGGCTACACCTTC.

This clonotype has more than one count but fewer than ten. This chain joins TRBV5-1 and TRBJ1-2, with 9 positions matching TRBD1. The CDR3 spans 14 residues. CDR1 and CDR2 from the germline V gene are SGHRS and YFSETQ. The J segment lost 6 bases and the V segment lost 4 bases, leaving 7 bases of the junction unmatched. The CDR3: CASSPNRQGDGYTF. The CDR3 region has the DNA TGCGCCAGCAGCCCAAATCGACAGGGGGATGGCTACACCTTC.

The chain employs TRBV6-2 or TRBV6-3 and TRBJ2-3; TRBD2 agrees at 14 bases. Germline V CDR1 and CDR2: MNHEY, SVGEGT. The junction had 7 bases not matched to a gene; V was cut back by 2 bases and J by 3 bases. CDR3 length: 18 residues. CDR3 amino acids: CASSYLTTSGRVTDTQYF. CDR3 bases: TGTGCCAGCAGTTACCTCACGACTAGCGGGAGGGTTACAGATACGCAGTATTTT.

As DNA, the CDR3 is TGTGCCAGCAGTGCCTGGGTTAGCACTGAAGCTTTCTTT. Translation gives CASSAWVSTEAFF. The chain couples TRBV6-5 to TRBJ1-1; D call uncertain. This CDR3 region has 13 residues. The V end lost 5 bases, the J end lost 4 bases, and 11 bases lay between the germline ends. Germline CDR1 is MNHEY and CDR2 is SVGAGI.

This clonotype came up a few times. The chain combines TRBV5-6 with TRBJ2-1, with D perhaps TRBD1 (6 bases). The CDR3 spans 16 residues. Germline V gene data show CDR1 as SGHDT and CDR2 as YYEEEE. V was trimmed by 1 base and J by 1 base, leaving 12 bases between them. CDR3 sequence (DNA): TGTGCCAGCAGCTTGCTGGGGGCCGCGTCCTACAATGAGCAGTTCTTC. Amino acids: CASSLLGAASYNEQFF.